One and the same sample provided the 23 T cell receptor beta chains below, sequenced in a study of blood T cell repertoires in COVID-19. Assay: immunoSEQ multiplex PCR; the TCRdb copy retains only in-frame clones and omits some. The sample consists of 40,000 to 55,000 clones, about 83% of them appearing once. Material: peripheral blood. The receptor set was obtained from a human donor in a cohort sampled during active COVID-19.

The gene calls are TRBV29-1 and TRBJ2-7, with TRBD1 matching over 11 bases. The CDR3 is 13 residues long. Germline CDR1 reads SQVTM; CDR2 reads ANQGSEA. Unmatched junction bases numbered 4, after V lost 6 bases and J lost 3 bases. CDR3 sequence reads: CSVRTGGFYEQYF. CDR3 DNA: TGCAGCGTACGGACAGGGGGCTTCTACGAGCAGTACTTC.

This clone was seen just once. The genes are TRBV7-2 and TRBJ2-3; D is possibly TRBD1 or TRBD2 (6 bases each). V was trimmed by 10 bases and J by 1 base, leaving 18 bases between them. CDR1 and CDR2 from the germline V gene are SGHTA and FQGNSA. This CDR3 comprises 15 residues. DNA of the CDR3: TGTGCCATCAGGGGAGGCAGGTCAGGCACAGATACGCAGTATTTT. Residues: CAIRGGRSGTDTQYF.

This clone was seen once. This rearrangement joins TRBV7-9 to TRBJ2-1; a possible D gene is TRBD1 (5 bases). Germline V gene sequence: CDR1 SEHNR, CDR2 FQNEAQ (reference sequence). There are 12 residues in the CDR3. The V end lost 9 bases, the J end lost 5 bases, and 11 bases lay between the germline ends. The CDR3 nucleotides read TGTGCCAGTGGTAGGGGCGACAATGAGCAGTTCTTC. Translation gives CASGRGDNEQFF.

The rearrangement uses TRBV2 and TRBJ2-1; 8 nucleotides match TRBD2. This CDR3 has 16 amino acids. J lost 1 base, V lost 6 bases, and 8 bases had no gene match. Germline-derived CDR1 and CDR2 are SNHLY and FYNNEI. In DNA, the CDR3 is TGTGCCAGCAGCACCACTAGCGGCCGTTCCTACAATGAGCAGTTCTTC. Amino acid sequence: CASSTTSGRSYNEQFF.

The V call is TRBV2, the J call TRBJ1-5, with D unresolved. The CDR3 contains 12 residues. CDR1 and CDR2 (germline): SNHLY, FYNNEI. V shed 8 bases and J shed 3 bases, with 8 bases lying between them. For the CDR3, the DNA is TGTGCCAGCCAGAACCCCAATCAGCCCCAGCATTTT. Translation gives CASQNPNQPQHF.

The rearrangement joins TRBV6-5 to TRBJ2-2, with a possible D match to TRBD1 (6 bases). Germline CDR1 and CDR2: MNHEY and SVGAGI. The ends were cut back, 6 bases at V and 1 base at J, with 12 bases in the middle. The CDR3 runs to 15 residues. CDR3 amino acids: CASRMGHMNTGELFF. As DNA, the CDR3 is TGTGCCAGCAGGATGGGACATATGAACACCGGGGAGCTGTTTTTT.

This chain connects TRBV2 to TRBJ2-7; 9 bases line up with TRBD1. Germline CDR1 is SNHLY and CDR2 is FYNNEI. This CDR3 comprises 14 residues. The ends lost 5 bases at V and 3 bases at J; junction bases unmatched: 5. The CDR3 DNA sequence: TGTGCCAGCAGTAGACCGGGACAGGGCTACGAGCAGTACTTC. Residues: CASSRPGQGYEQYF.

The V gene is TRBV7-2, the J gene TRBJ2-7, with TRBD2 identical over 15 bases. The CDR3 contains 16 residues. V lost 5 bases and J lost 10; bases outside the gene matches: 12. Germline V gene sequence: CDR1 SGHTA, CDR2 FQGNSA. The CDR3 DNA sequence: TGTGCCAGCAGCCCCAGGGGACTAGCGGGGGGACAATTACAGTACTTC. This codes for CASSPRGLAGGQLQYF.

This chain uses TRBV12-3 or TRBV12-4 with TRBJ1-2; D gene unclear. The V end lost 3 bases, the J end lost 4 bases, and 9 bases lay between the germline ends. The CDR3 has 13 amino acids. DNA for the CDR3: TGTGCCAGCAGTTTCCGGCAGGCCTATGGCTACACCTTC. This gives the protein CASSFRQAYGYTF.

The chain recombines TRBV19 with TRBJ2-3; D uncertain. The CDR3 has 14 amino acids. Germline V lookup: CDR1 LNHDA, CDR2 SQIVND (reference sequence). The V gene lost 5 bases and the J gene lost 0 bases, with 9 bases spanning the gap. The CDR3 coding sequence is TGTGCCAGTAGTCGGAGCCCAAGCACAGATACGCAGTATTTT. It encodes CASSRSPSTDTQYF.

The chain combines TRBV10-3 with TRBJ1-4; D unclear. Trimming took 5 bases from V and 0 from J, leaving 7 bases between them. CDR3 length equals 14 residues. CDR1 ENHRY and CDR2 SYGVKD come from the germline V gene. CDR3 coding DNA: TGTGCCATCAGTTCCGGGGCAACTAATGAAAAACTGTTTTTT. Amino acids: CAISSGATNEKLFF.

Comments on this clone: Given the absence of the conserved phenylalanine or tryptophan at the CDR3 end, a read error is likely. Because the CDR3's place on the DNA is in doubt, the DNA is left out and the CDR3 is given as listed by TCRdb. The chain joins TRBV6-5 to TRBJ2-7; TRBD2 was called by the table and not checked on the DNA. The CDR3 is 10 residues long, counting both termini. CDR1 and CDR2 from the germline V gene are MNHEY and SVGAGI. CDR3 region: CASSPALYAG.

The J gene is TRBJ2-5, the V gene TRBV5-1; 9 bases agree with TRBD1. Germline CDR1 SGHRS, CDR2 YFSETQ. The CDR3 is made up of 14 amino acids. Losses at the gene ends were 4 bases for V and 3 bases for J; bases not matched to a gene: 4. The CDR3 sequence is CASSDTGGKETQYF. CDR3 nucleotide sequence: TGCGCCAGCAGCGATACAGGGGGCAAAGAGACCCAGTACTTC.

The chain carries TRBV5-5 and TRBJ1-1; 8 positions agree with TRBD1. The germline gives CDR1 SGHKS, CDR2 YYEKEE (reference sequence). The CDR3 consists of 14 residues. V shed 2 bases and J 5 bases; nucleotides not matched to a gene: 5. DNA of the CDR3: TGTGCCAGCAGCTTAAGACAGGGGAGGACTGAAGCTTTCTTT. It encodes CASSLRQGRTEAFF. The full variable domain, its missing parts supplied by reference TRBV5-5 and TRBJ1-1, is DAGVTQSPTHLIKTRGQQVTLRCSPISGHKSVSWYQQVLGQGPQFIFQYYEKEERGRGNFPDRFSARQFPNYSSELNVNALLLGDSALYLCASSLRQGRTEAFFGQGTRLTVV.

A word on this clone: The junction and the germline gene differ at one end; a read error may be behind it. This chain connects TRBV7-9 to TRBJ1-3; no clear D. This CDR3 comprises 10 residues. Germline CDR1 and CDR2: SEHNR and FQNEAQ (reference sequence). The CDR3 region is CASSLDSPHF. The CDR3 DNA sequence: TGTGCCAGCAGCTTAGACAGTCCTCATTTT.

The chain has TRBV5-4 and TRBJ2-7; 12 bases agree with TRBD2. The germline V gene encodes CDR1 SGHNT and CDR2 YYREEE (reference sequence). The CDR3 length is 14 residues. V gave up 4 bases and J gave up 5 bases; unmatched junction bases: 4. The CDR3: CASSTRTSGDEQYF. CDR3 bases: TGTGCCAGCAGCACGCGGACTAGCGGGGACGAGCAGTACTTC.

This clone appeared a few times. The chain uses TRBV12-5 and TRBJ2-7; perhaps TRBD2 as D (5 bases). Germline values: CDR1 LGHNT, CDR2 FRNRAP. The germline V and J ends were trimmed by 7 bases and 1 base, with 17 bases remaining between them. The CDR3 extends over 15 amino acids. CDR3 region: CASATGLGGSYEQYF. The DNA for the CDR3 is TGTGCTAGTGCCACTGGGCTCGGCGGGTCCTACGAGCAGTACTTC.

V is TRBV5-4 and J is TRBJ2-1; 12 bases align to TRBD2. Trimming cost V 5 bases and J 0 bases; bases outside gene matches: 9. The CDR3 contains 18 residues. CDR1 SGHNT and CDR2 YYREEE come from the germline V gene (reference sequence). CDR3 bases: TGTGCCAGCAGTTCCGGGACTAGCGGGCTGAGCTCCTACAATGAGCAGTTCTTC. It specifies CASSSGTSGLSSYNEQFF.

This chain joins TRBV2 and TRBJ1-2, with TRBD1 matching 7 bases. The CDR3 spans 15 residues. CDR1 is SNHLY and CDR2 is FYNNEI in the germline V gene. V lost 2 bases to trimming and J lost 4 bases; unmatched junction nucleotides: 7. In nucleotides, the CDR3 is TGTGCCAGCAGTGAAATGAAGGGGGCCGGCTATGGCTACACCTTC. Protein product: CASSEMKGAGYGYTF.

This chain links TRBV5-4 with TRBJ2-1; 12 bases align to TRBD2. The V segment lost 0 bases and the J segment 9 bases; nucleotides outside the gene matches: 4. Germline lookup yields CDR1 SGHNT and CDR2 YYREEE (reference sequence). This CDR3 contains 15 residues. As DNA, the CDR3 is TGTGCCAGCAGCTTGGGGCTAGCGGGGGGGGCTGAGCAGTTCTTC. Amino acids: CASSLGLAGGAEQFF.

The chain is built from TRBV11-2 and TRBJ2-3; maybe TRBD1 (5 bases). The germline V gene has CDR1 SGHAT and CDR2 FQNNGV. V lost 2 bases to trimming and J lost 2 bases, with 8 bases between them. This CDR3 has 14 amino acids. The CDR3 loop reads CASSLRQITDTQYF. The CDR3 bases are TGTGCCAGCAGCTTACGACAGATCACAGATACGCAGTATTTT. Full variable domain (rest looked up from reference TRBV11-2 and TRBJ2-3): EAGVAQSPRYKIIEKRQSVAFWCNPISGHATLYWYQQILGQGPKLLIQFQNNGVVDDSQLPKDRFSAERLKGVDSTLKIQPAKLEDSAVYLCASSLRQITDTQYFGPGTRLTVL.

V is TRBV11-3 and J is TRBJ2-5; 8 positions agree with TRBD2. Trimming cost V 5 bases and J 2 bases; bases outside gene matches: 4. Germline lookup yields CDR1 SGHNT and CDR2 YENEEA. This CDR3 is built from 14 residues. In nucleotides, the CDR3 is TGTGCCAGCAGCCAAGGGACTAGTCAAGAGACCCAGTACTTC. Residues: CASSQGTSQETQYF. Based on the CDR3 plus reference TRBV11-3 and TRBJ2-5, the full variable domain is EAGVVQSPRYKIIEKKQPVAFWCNPISGHNTLYWYLQNLGQGPELLIRYENEEAVDDSQLPKDRFSAERLKGVDSTLKIQPAELGDSAVYLCASSQGTSQETQYFGPGTRLLVL.

The chain recombines TRBV5-4 with TRBJ2-3; 9 bases line up with TRBD2. In germline, CDR1 is SGHNT, CDR2 YYREEE (reference sequence). The CDR3 covers 18 residues. The V and J ends lost 4 bases and 4 bases, in that order; junction bases with no gene match: 16. In nucleotides, the CDR3 is TGTGCCAGCAGCCCGGCAGGTTCGCGGGGGGGCTTGGCAGATACGCAGTATTTT. It encodes CASSPAGSRGGLADTQYF. Using reference TRBV5-4 and TRBJ2-3 for the parts outside the CDR3, the full variable domain is ETGVTQSPTHLIKTRGQQVTLRCSSQSGHNTVSWYQQALGQGPQFIFQYYREEENGRGNFPPRFSGLQFPNYSSELNVNALELDDSALYLCASSPAGSRGGLADTQYFGPGTRLTVL.